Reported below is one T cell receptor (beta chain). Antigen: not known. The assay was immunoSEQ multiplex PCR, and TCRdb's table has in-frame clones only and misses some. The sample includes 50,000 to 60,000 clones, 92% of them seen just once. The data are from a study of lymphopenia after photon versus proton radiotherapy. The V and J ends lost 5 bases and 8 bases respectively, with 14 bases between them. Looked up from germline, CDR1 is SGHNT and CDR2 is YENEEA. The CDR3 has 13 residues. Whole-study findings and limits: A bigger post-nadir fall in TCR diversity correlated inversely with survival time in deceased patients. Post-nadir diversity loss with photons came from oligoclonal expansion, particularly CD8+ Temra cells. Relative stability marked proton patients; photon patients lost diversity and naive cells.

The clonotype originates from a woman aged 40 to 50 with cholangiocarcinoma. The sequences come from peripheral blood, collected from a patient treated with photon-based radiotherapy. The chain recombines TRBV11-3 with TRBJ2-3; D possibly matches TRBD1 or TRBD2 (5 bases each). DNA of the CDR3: TGTGCCAGCAGCCCCGGGGCTACATCTACGCAGTATTTT. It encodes CASSPGATSTQYF.